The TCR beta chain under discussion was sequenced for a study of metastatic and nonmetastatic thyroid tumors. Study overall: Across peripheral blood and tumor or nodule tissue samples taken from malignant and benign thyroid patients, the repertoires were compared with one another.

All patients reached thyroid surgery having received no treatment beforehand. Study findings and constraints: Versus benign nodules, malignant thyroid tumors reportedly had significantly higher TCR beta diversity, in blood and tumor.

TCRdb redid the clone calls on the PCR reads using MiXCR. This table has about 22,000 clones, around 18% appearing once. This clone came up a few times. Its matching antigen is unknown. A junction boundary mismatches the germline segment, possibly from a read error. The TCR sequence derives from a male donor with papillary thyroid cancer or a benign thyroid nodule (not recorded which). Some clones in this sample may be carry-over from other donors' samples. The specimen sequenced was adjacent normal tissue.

CDR3 bases: TGTGCCAGCAGTTTAGTTGGTTCTTACTATGTCTACACCTTC. This sequence encodes CASSLVGSYYVYTF. This sequence joins TRBV28 and TRBJ1-2; D unclear. The CDR3 has 14 residues. Looked up from germline, CDR1 is MDHEN and CDR2 is SYDVKM.